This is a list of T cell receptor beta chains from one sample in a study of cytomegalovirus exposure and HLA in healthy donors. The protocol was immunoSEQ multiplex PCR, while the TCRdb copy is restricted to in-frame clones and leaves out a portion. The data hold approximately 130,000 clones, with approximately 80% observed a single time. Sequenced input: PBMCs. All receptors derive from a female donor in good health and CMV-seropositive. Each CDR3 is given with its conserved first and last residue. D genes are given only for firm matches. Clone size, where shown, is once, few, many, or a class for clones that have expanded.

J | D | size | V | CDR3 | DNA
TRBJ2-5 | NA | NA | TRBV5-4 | CASSFGGEETQYF | TGTGCCAGCAGTTTTGGCGGGGAAGAGACCCAGTACTTC
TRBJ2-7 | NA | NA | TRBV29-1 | CSVEDEQVESGVYEQYF | TGCAGCGTTGAGGATGAACAGGTTGAGTCTGGGGTTTACGAGCAGTACTTC
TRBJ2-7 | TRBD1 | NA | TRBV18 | CASSPQTGAYEQYF | TGTGCCAGCTCACCTCAAACAGGGGCCTACGAGCAGTACTTC
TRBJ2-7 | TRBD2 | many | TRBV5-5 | CASSSNSGLYEQYF | TGTGCCAGCAGCTCAAATAGCGGGTTGTACGAGCAGTACTTC
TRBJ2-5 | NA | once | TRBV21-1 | CASSKAKMGGQTQYF | TGTGCCAGCAGCAAAGCTAAGATGGGAGGACAGACCCAGTACTTC
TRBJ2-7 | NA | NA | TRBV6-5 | CASSYSNPGTYEQYF | TGTGCCAGCAGTTACTCGAATCCTGGCACCTACGAGCAGTACTTC
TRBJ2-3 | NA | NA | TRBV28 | CASSLAGITDTQYF | TGTGCCAGCAGTTTAGCGGGGATTACAGATACGCAGTATTTT
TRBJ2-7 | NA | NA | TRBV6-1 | CASSGRVSYEQYF | TGTGCCAGCAGTGGGAGGGTTTCCTACGAGCAGTACTTC
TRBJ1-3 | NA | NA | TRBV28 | CASSFGAGVGGNTIYF | TGTGCCAGCAGTTTTGGGGCAGGGGTGGGTGGAAACACCATATATTTT
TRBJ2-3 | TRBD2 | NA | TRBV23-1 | CASRTTSGGDTQYF | TGCGCCAGCAGAACCACTAGCGGGGGGGATACGCAGTATTTT
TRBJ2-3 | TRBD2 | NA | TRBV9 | CASSVGLAGEDTQYF | TGTGCCAGCAGCGTCGGACTAGCGGGAGAAGATACGCAGTATTTT
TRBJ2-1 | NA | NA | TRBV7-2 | CASSLWPGNEQFF | TGTGCCAGCAGCTTATGGCCTGGCAATGAGCAGTTCTTC
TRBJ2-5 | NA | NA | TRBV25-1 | CASSARGARGVETQYF | TGTGCCAGCAGTGCCCGGGGGGCCAGGGGTGTTGAGACCCAGTACTTC
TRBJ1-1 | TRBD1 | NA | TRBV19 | CASSIGQGWDLMNTEAFF | TGTGCCAGTAGTATAGGACAGGGATGGGACTTAATGAACACTGAAGCTTTCTTT
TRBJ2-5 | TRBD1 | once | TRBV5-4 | CASSSNRGTKETQYF | TGTGCCAGCAGCTCCAACAGGGGCACCAAAGAGACCCAGTACTTC
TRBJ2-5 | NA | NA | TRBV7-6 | CASSSGRTGEQYF | TGTGCCAGCAGCTCCGGACGGACGGGAGAGCAGTACTTC
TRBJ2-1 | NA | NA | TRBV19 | CASSTHSGNNEQFF | TGTGCCAGTAGTACCCATTCAGGAAACAATGAGCAGTTCTTC
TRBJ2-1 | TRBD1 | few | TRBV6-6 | CASRTKTGKTEQFF | TGTGCCAGCAGAACCAAGACAGGGAAAACTGAGCAGTTCTTC
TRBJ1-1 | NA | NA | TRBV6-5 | CASTGPGTEAFF | TGTGCCAGCACAGGCCCAGGCACTGAAGCTTTCTTT
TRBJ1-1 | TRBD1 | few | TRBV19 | CASSPHSGGDAEAFF | TGTGCCAGTAGTCCCCATTCAGGGGGTGATGCGGAAGCTTTCTTT
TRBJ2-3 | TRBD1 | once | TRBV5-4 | CASSLAPGQGLTDTQYF | TGTGCCAGCAGCTTGGCCCCTGGACAGGGCCTCACAGATACGCAGTATTTT
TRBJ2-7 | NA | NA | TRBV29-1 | CSVGPSPGVRSSYEQYF | TGCAGCGTTGGCCCCTCCCCCGGGGTCAGGAGCTCCTACGAGCAGTACTTC
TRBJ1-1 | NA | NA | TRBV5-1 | CASSSPRGEWNTEAFF | TGCGCCAGCAGCTCCCCGCGGGGGGAGTGGAACACTGAAGCTTTCTTT
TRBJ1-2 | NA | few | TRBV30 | CAWSRQAAGYTF | TGTGCCTGGAGTAGACAGGCGGCTGGCTACACCTTC
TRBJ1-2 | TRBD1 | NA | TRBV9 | CASSPGQGRRNYGYTF | TGTGCCAGCAGCCCCGGACAGGGCAGGAGAAACTATGGCTACACCTTC
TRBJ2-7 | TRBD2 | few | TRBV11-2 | CASDPGTSILRPYF | TGTGCCAGCGATCCCGGGACTAGCATCCTACGACCGTACTTC
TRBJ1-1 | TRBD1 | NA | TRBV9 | CASSEGTGGGNTEAFF | TGTGCCAGCAGCGAGGGAACAGGGGGTGGGAACACTGAAGCTTTCTTT
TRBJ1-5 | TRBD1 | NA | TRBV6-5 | CASRTGVGQPQHF | TGTGCCAGCAGGACAGGGGTCGGCCAGCCCCAGCATTTT
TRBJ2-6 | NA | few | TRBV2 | CASSTGTISSGANVLTF | TGTGCCAGCAGTACCGGGACAATTTCTTCTGGGGCCAACGTCCTGACTTTC
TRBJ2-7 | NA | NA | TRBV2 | CASSEFRGWTYEQYF | TGTGCCAGCAGTGAATTTAGGGGCTGGACCTACGAGCAGTACTTC
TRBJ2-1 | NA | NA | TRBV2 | CASSGRGPGKQFF | TGTGCCAGCAGTGGGAGGGGGCCGGGGAAGCAGTTCTTC
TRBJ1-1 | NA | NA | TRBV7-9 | CASSFPPGAGATEAFF | TGTGCCAGCAGCTTCCCCCCCGGAGCAGGGGCGACTGAAGCTTTCTTT
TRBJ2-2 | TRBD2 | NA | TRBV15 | CATSKRNSGDTGELFF | TGTGCCACCAGCAAAAGAAATAGCGGGGACACCGGGGAGCTGTTTTTT
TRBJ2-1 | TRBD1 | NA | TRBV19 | CASRSRDRGPKPYNEQFF | TGTGCCAGTAGGTCCCGGGACAGGGGGCCCAAACCCTACAATGAGCAGTTCTTC
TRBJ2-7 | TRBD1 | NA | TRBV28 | CASRDRARGLREQYF | TGTGCCAGTAGGGACAGGGCCCGGGGCCTACGTGAGCAGTACTTC
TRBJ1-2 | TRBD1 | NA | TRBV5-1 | CASSFETGVYGYTF | TGCGCCAGCAGCTTTGAGACAGGGGTGTATGGCTACACCTTC
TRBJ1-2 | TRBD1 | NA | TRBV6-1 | CASRNRDRGRGYTF | TGTGCCAGCAGGAACCGGGACAGGGGACGTGGCTACACCTTC
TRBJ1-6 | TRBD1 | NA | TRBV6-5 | CASSQGEANSPLHF | TGTGCCAGCAGCCAGGGGGAGGCGAATTCACCCCTCCACTTT
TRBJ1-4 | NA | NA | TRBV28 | CASSSPSEKLFF | TGTGCCAGCAGTTCCCCTAGTGAAAAACTGTTTTTT